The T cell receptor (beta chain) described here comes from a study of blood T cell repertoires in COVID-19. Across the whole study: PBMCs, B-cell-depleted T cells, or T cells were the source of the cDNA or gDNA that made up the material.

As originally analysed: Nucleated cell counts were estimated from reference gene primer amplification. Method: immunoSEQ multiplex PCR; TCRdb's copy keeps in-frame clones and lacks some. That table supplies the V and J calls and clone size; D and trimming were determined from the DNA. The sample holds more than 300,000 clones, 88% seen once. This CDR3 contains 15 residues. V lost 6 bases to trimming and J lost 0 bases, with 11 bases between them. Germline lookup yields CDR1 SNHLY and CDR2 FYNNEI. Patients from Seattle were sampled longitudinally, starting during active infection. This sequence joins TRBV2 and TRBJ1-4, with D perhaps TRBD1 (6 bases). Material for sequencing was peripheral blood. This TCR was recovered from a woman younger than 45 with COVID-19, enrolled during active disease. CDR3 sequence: CASRRQVSTNEKLFF. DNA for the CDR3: TGTGCCAGCAGGAGACAGGTTTCAACTAATGAAAAACTGTTTTTT.